This TCR beta chain was captured by sequencing in a study of response to subunit inactivated influenza vaccine. Trimming removed 3 bases at V and 7 bases at J, with 16 bases between. CDR3 size: 15 residues. In its sample, this clonotype was seen a few times. The antigen is undetermined. TCRdb itself ran the RT-PCR reads through MiXCR, one entry per CDR3 protein. The repertoire has around 580,000 distinct CDR3 sequences, less than 15% of them found once; the top ten carry roughly 10%. Study-level findings and limits: Seasonal influenza vaccination, on each occasion, was suggested by the authors to recruit few new T cells.

This chain uses TRBV12-3 or TRBV12-4 with TRBJ2-1; no clear D. This TCR was recovered from a man in his fifties or sixties who received an inactivated influenza vaccine. Material: PBMCs from blood, obtained about 12 days after vaccination. CDR3 in amino acids: CASSFKQFVTNEQFF. In DNA form, the CDR3 reads TGTGCCAGCAGTTTTAAACAGTTCGTGACAAATGAGCAGTTCTTC.